The 5 T cell receptor beta chains below come from one sample, sequenced in a study of tumor and adjacent non-tumor tissue in lung cancer. The library came from three nested PCR rounds adapted from ARM-PCR protocols. One entry per CDR3 protein results from TCRdb running MiXCR on the multiplex PCR reads. Of some 71,000 distinct CDR3 sequences in the sample, approximately 77% are singletons; the top ten hold under 9.5%. RNA was extracted from bulk tissue without any cell sorting. The sequencing sample was made of lung tumor tissue. The receptors originated from a middle-aged woman with non-small cell lung cancer.

This chain links TRBV20-1 with TRBJ2-1; the D gene is possibly TRBD2 (6 bases). Trimming removed 5 bases from V and 8 bases from J, with 16 bases in between. The length of the CDR3 is 13 residues. CDR1 is DFQATT and CDR2 is SNEGSKA in the germline V gene (reference sequence). CDR3 nucleotides: TGCAGTGCTCCGACTGGAGGGGCGGATGAGCAGTTCTTC. It yields the protein CSAPTGGADEQFF.

Points on this clonotype: The missing conserved phenylalanine or tryptophan at the end of this CDR3 makes a read error likely. The gene calls are TRBV28 and TRBJ1-5; D gene ambiguous. The CDR3 is 14 amino acids. The V gene's germline CDR1 is MDHEN and CDR2 SYDVKM. CDR3 protein: CTSSLGIYAQSQHY. CDR3 nucleotide sequence: TGTACCAGCAGTTTGGGAATTTACGCCCAGTCCCAGCATTAT.

As concerns this clonotype: Lacking the conserved final phenylalanine or tryptophan, this CDR3 likely reflects a read error. The limits of the CDR3 on the DNA are not certain, so only TCRdb's listed CDR3 is given. The CDR3 sequence: CGSSSQRGSYNEHFI. The chain couples TRBV11-2 to TRBJ2-1. CDR1 and CDR2 from the germline V gene are SGHAT and FQNNGV. Counting both end residues, the CDR3 totals 15 amino acids.

The chain uses TRBV19 and TRBJ1-5; tentatively, D is TRBD1 (6 bases). V lost 6 bases and J lost 8, with 17 bases in between. CDR1 and CDR2 (germline): LNHDA, SQIVND (reference sequence). The CDR3 is 14 residues long. The CDR3 reads CASRTTGRRKPQHF. The CDR3 region has the DNA TGTGCCAGTAGGACGACAGGCCGACGGAAGCCCCAGCATTTT.

V usage is TRBV6-6 and J usage is TRBJ2-7; TRBD1 aligns across 8 bases. The CDR3 contains 13 residues. Germline lookup yields CDR1 MNHNY and CDR2 SVGAGI (reference sequence). V was clipped by 4 bases and J by 3 bases; unmatched bases: 2. In DNA, the CDR3 is TGTGCCAGCAGTTCAGGGGGCCACTACGAGCAGTACTTC. This gives the protein CASSSGGHYEQYF.